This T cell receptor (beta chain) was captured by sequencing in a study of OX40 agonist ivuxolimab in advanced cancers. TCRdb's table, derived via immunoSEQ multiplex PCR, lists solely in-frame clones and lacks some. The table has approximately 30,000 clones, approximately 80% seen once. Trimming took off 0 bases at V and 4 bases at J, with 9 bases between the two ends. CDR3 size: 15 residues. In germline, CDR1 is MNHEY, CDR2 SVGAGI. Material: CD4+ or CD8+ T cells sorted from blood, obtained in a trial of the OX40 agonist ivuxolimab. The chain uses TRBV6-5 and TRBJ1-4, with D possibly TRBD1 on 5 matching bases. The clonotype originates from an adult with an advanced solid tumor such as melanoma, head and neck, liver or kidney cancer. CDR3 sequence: CASSYSGAGNEKLFF. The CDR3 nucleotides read TGTGCCAGCAGTTACTCTGGGGCGGGTAATGAAAAACTGTTTTTT.